This T cell receptor beta chain was retrieved from a study of T-cell memory formation after mild COVID-19. General study findings and limits: Most CD4+ clones that shrank were in CM and EM, while CD8+ ones turned up in EMRA. Clones contracting across day 15 to 85 had a balanced CD4/CD8 profile; later expanding clones leaned CD4+.

The CDR3 contains 13 residues. Trimming pared 5 bases from V and 1 base from J, leaving 8 bases between. The V gene's germline CDR1 is SGHVS and CDR2 FQNEAQ. The authors produced TCR alpha and TCR beta cDNA libraries with sample barcodes and UMIs by 5'RACE using constant-segment primers. TCRdb re-called the 5' RACE reads through MiXCR, storing one row per CDR3 protein. The sample records about 410,000 distinct CDR3 sequences, more than 15% being singletons. On this clonotype itself: Its antigen is undetermined.

Input material: PBMCs or a T cell subset sorted from them (not recorded which). The sequence was obtained from a man aged 18 to 35 who had mild COVID-19 (a few samples of this study predate the infection). Cell type and time point are not known. V gene TRBV7-8 combines with J gene TRBJ1-1; D remains unclear. The CDR3 DNA is TGTGCCAGCAGCCATCAGAGGAACACTGAAGCTTTCTTT. Its translation is CASSHQRNTEAFF. The variable domain in full, with the rest retrieved from reference TRBV7-8 and TRBJ1-1, is GAGVSQSPRYKVAKRGQDVALRCDPISGHVSLFWYQQALGQGPEFLTYFQNEAQLDKSGLPSDRFFAERPEGSVSTLKIQRTQQEDSAVYLCASSHQRNTEAFFGQGTRLTVV.